The rows below give T cell receptor beta chains drawn from one sample of a study of HIV-infected patients and healthy controls. In TCRdb, the 5' RACE reads were re-called with MiXCR into one record per CDR3 protein. The data hold about 64,000 distinct CDR3 sequences, with roughly 21% observed a single time. Input material: CD4+ T cells from blood. These TCRs come from a human donor in good health. The CDR3 runs from the conserved cysteine through the conserved F or W. The D gene is left open where the match is weak. Clone size is not always given. Where it is, it says once, few, many or a class for expanded clones.

d_call clone_size j_call v_call cdr3_nt cdr3_aa
TRBD1 many TRBJ1-3 TRBV28 TGTGCCAGCAGTTCTCTCTTGACAGGGTCGATCTCTGGAAACACCATATATTTT CASSSLLTGSISGNTIYF
TRBD2 - TRBJ2-1 TRBV20-1 TGCAGTGCTAGTCAGGCGGGAGTATCCTACAATGAGCAGTTCTTC CSASQAGVSYNEQFF
- few TRBJ2-1 TRBV6-2/TRBV6-3 TGTGCCAGCAGCCCTTTAGCCGGGAATGAGCAGTTCTTC CASSPLAGNEQFF
- many TRBJ1-1 TRBV6-5 TGTGCCACTACCCCGCCCGGGGGCATCGGCACTGAAGCTTTCTTT CATTPPGGIGTEAFF
- few TRBJ2-1 TRBV7-7 TGTGCTAGCAGCGTAGAAAGCTCCTACAATGAGCAGTTCTTC CASSVESSYNEQFF
- few TRBJ2-1 TRBV10-3 TGTGCCATCAGGACGCGGCCGCCGTCTATGTTGTCTGAGCAGTTCTTC CAIRTRPPSMLSEQFF
- - TRBJ2-5 TRBV20-1 TGCAGTGCTAGAACGTGGGAGACCCAGTACTTC CSARTWETQYF
- many TRBJ2-1 TRBV14 TGTGCCAGCAGCCTTGTAGGAGGTCGTGAGCAGTTCTTC CASSLVGGREQFF
- few TRBJ2-3 TRBV23-1 TGCGCCAGCAGTCCGTACAGACGACGGACGAAAAGGACGCAGTATTTT CASSPYRRRTKRTQYF
- many TRBJ1-1 TRBV10-2 TGCGCCAGCAGTGAGGAGTTCCACGGAGCTTTCTTT CASSEEFHGAFF
TRBD2 few TRBJ2-5 TRBV30 TGTGCCTGGAGTGTACTTAAGGCTAGCGGGACCCTCGTGACCCAGTACTTC CAWSVLKASGTLVTQYF
TRBD2 - TRBJ2-7 TRBV5-6 TGTGCCAGCAGCTTGCGTGGGACTACGTACGAGCAGTACTTC CASSLRGTTYEQYF
TRBD2 - TRBJ2-1 TRBV29-1 TGCAGCGTCCCTGGACTAGCGGGAACCCTATACAATGAGCAGTTCTTC CSVPGLAGTLYNEQFF
- many TRBJ2-7 TRBV5-5 TGTGCCAGCAGCTCAGGACCCTCCTCCTACGAGCAGTACTTC CASSSGPSSYEQYF
TRBD1 - TRBJ2-1 TRBV7-3 TGTGCCAGCAGCCCGACTCGGGACAGGTACAATGAGCAGTTCTTC CASSPTRDRYNEQFF
TRBD2 - TRBJ2-4 TRBV19 TGTGCCAGTAGTATAGGGAGTTCGCGGGAGTCGGACAAAAACATTCAGTACTTC CASSIGSSRESDKNIQYF
- many TRBJ1-5 TRBV6-6 TGTGCCAGCAGACCGAGACAGGGCAATCAGCCCCAGCATTTT CASRPRQGNQPQHF
- many TRBJ2-3 TRBV20-1 TGCAGTGCTAGTAACATCGGGGATACGCAGTATTTT CSASNIGDTQYF
- many TRBJ1-2 TRBV20-1 TGCAGTGCTAGATATTGGGGACTTGACTATGGCTACACCTTC CSARYWGLDYGYTF
- - TRBJ2-3 TRBV9 TGTGCCAGCAGCGTGAGCGGACGCACAGATACGCAGTATTTT CASSVSGRTDTQYF
TRBD2 - TRBJ2-1 TRBV19 TGTGCCAGTATTAGCCTAGCGGGAGGAAACAATGAGCAGTTCTTC CASISLAGGNNEQFF
- many TRBJ2-5 TRBV20-1 TGCAGTGCCACCCCACCGGGAGCACAAGAGACCCAGTACTTC CSATPPGAQETQYF
- - TRBJ1-4 TRBV2 TGTGCCAGCAGTTCCGACACGGACCATAATGAAAAACTGTTTTTT CASSSDTDHNEKLFF
- - TRBJ1-1 TRBV28 TGTGCCAGCAGTCCCCCCGGGGTAGGGGACACTGAAGCTTTCTTT CASSPPGVGDTEAFF
TRBD2 few TRBJ2-5 TRBV7-2 TGTGCCAGCAGCTTAGGACTGACTAGCGGGAGGGGTCAGACCCAGTACTTC CASSLGLTSGRGQTQYF
- many TRBJ2-1 TRBV3-1 TGTGCCAGCAGTCTGGGGGGCGCGTTCAATGAGCAGTTCTTC CASSLGGAFNEQFF
- few TRBJ2-1 TRBV2 TGTGCCAGCTCCTATAGCGGATTGGGCTACAATGAGCAGTTCTTC CASSYSGLGYNEQFF
- - TRBJ2-3 TRBV6-6 TGTGCCAGCCGGGCCCGGATCACAGATACGCAGTATTTT CASRARITDTQYF
- many TRBJ1-5 TRBV12-3/TRBV12-4 TGTGCCAGCAGTCCAGGCGGCACTCAGCCCCAGCATTTT CASSPGGTQPQHF
TRBD1 - TRBJ1-2 TRBV6-2/TRBV6-3 TGTGCCAGCAGTTACGGGACAGGGCTTAACTATGGCTACACCTTC CASSYGTGLNYGYTF
TRBD2 many TRBJ2-3 TRBV7-2 TGTGCCAGCAGCTTAGGGGGAGGGCCAGGTACGCAGTATTTT CASSLGGGPGTQYF
TRBD2 few TRBJ2-7 TRBV11-1 TGTGCCAGCAAGCGGGGGGCTTCCAGCTCCTACGAGCAGTACTTC CASKRGASSSYEQYF
- few TRBJ1-5 TRBV12-3/TRBV12-4 TGTGCCAGCAGTTTCGGGCAGGGGAGGGATCAGCCCCAGCATTTT CASSFGQGRDQPQHF
- - TRBJ2-5 TRBV11-1 TGTGCCAGCAGCTTATCGACTCAAGAGACCCAGTACTTC CASSLSTQETQYF
- few TRBJ1-2 TRBV28 TGTGCCAGCAGTTTGCTCAACTATGGCTACACCTTC CASSLLNYGYTF
- few TRBJ1-5 TRBV24-1 TGTGCCACCAGCGCGGCGAACAGCAATCAGCCCCAGCATTTT CATSAANSNQPQHF
- - TRBJ1-1 TRBV7-2 TGTGCCAGCAGCCCCACCACCATCGAAGCTTTCTTT CASSPTTIEAFF
- many TRBJ1-1 TRBV7-9 TGTGCCAGCAGCTTCACCTCCACTGAAGCTTTCTTT CASSFTSTEAFF
TRBD1 - TRBJ1-1 TRBV29-1 TGCAGCGCTGAGACAGGGACGAACACTGAAGCTTTCTTT CSAETGTNTEAFF
TRBD1 many TRBJ1-6 TRBV14 TGTGCCAGCAGCCAAGATTGGGGGACAGGGGGTTCACCCCTCCACTTT CASSQDWGTGGSPLHF
- - TRBJ1-1 TRBV30 TGTGCCTGGAGTACGAGAGGGGTTAAAACTGAAGCTTTCTTT CAWSTRGVKTEAFF
TRBD1 - TRBJ1-1 TRBV5-4 TGTGCCAGCAGTCGGGGACCGGGACAGGGGTACACTGAAGCTTTCTTT CASSRGPGQGYTEAFF
- many TRBJ2-2 TRBV4-1 TGCGCCAGCAGCCAACCAAGCCTGAACACCGGGGAGCTGTTTTTT CASSQPSLNTGELFF
TRBD1 many TRBJ1-1 TRBV12-3/TRBV12-4 TGTGCCAGCAGAAGACAGGGGCTGAACACTGAAGCTTTCTTT CASRRQGLNTEAFF
TRBD2 many TRBJ2-1 TRBV7-8 TGTGCCAGCAGCGTTGGGACTAGCGGGAGGAACTACAATGAGCAGTTCTTC CASSVGTSGRNYNEQFF
- many TRBJ2-7 TRBV19 TGTGCCAGTAGTATGCGGGATTCCTACGAGCAGTACTTC CASSMRDSYEQYF
TRBD1 - TRBJ1-2 TRBV5-1 TGCGCCAGCAGCTTAGCACAGGGGGACGATGGCTACACCTTC CASSLAQGDDGYTF
TRBD1 - TRBJ1-1 TRBV7-9 TGTGCCAGCAGCTTACAGGCAGGGGGAGGTACTGAAGCTTTCTTT CASSLQAGGGTEAFF
TRBD1 few TRBJ1-1 TRBV6-2/TRBV6-3 TGTGCCAGCAGTTACCCAGGGGGCTCCACTGAAGCTTTCTTT CASSYPGGSTEAFF
- few TRBJ2-4 TRBV14 TGTGCCAGCAGCCAAGGGGCCAGGATTGGCATTCAGTACTTC CASSQGARIGIQYF
- many TRBJ2-3 TRBV7-2 TGTGCCAGCAGCTTCTATCAAAATACGCAGTATTTT CASSFYQNTQYF
- few TRBJ2-7 TRBV29-1 TGCAGCGTAGGAGGGACAGAAAGCTCCTACGAGCAGTACTTC CSVGGTESSYEQYF
- few TRBJ2-5 TRBV3-1 TGTGCCAGCAGCCAAGATCAGGAGACCCAGTACTTC CASSQDQETQYF
- few TRBJ2-7 TRBV20-1 TGCAGTGCTAGAGGGGAACTAGGGTCCTACGAGCAGTACTTC CSARGELGSYEQYF